This T cell receptor (beta chain) stems from a study of CD8+ T cells in alopecia areata. Study-level information: The tofacitinib course ran for 6 to 18 months and was followed by 6 months off drug.

PBMCs were stained for CD3, CD4 and CD8, and CD4+ and CD8+ T cells were sorted. Following RNA extraction, reverse transcription yielded cDNA that acted as the sequencing template. The data were produced by immunoSEQ multiplex PCR, yet TCRdb's version contains in-frame clones alone and is incomplete. The data hold roughly 75,000 clones, with approximately 60% observed a single time. With respect to this clone: As yet, its antigen is unknown.

General study findings and limits: Against the mouse data, patients shared TCRs less clearly, possibly for HLA reasons. Higher clonality than in normal scalp was seen in lesional scalp, especially alopecia totalis/universalis.

V lost 5 bases, J lost 5 bases, and 15 bases lay in between. The germline gives CDR1 MDHEN, CDR2 SYDVKM. CDR3 size: 14 residues. The material sequenced was CD8+ T cells sorted from blood, taken at week 0. The chain uses TRBV28 and TRBJ1-2; D gene ambiguous. The receptor's source is a human donor with alopecia areata. This CDR3 is CASSPPWTGYGYTF. CDR3 DNA sequence: TGTGCCAGCAGTCCTCCTTGGACCGGGTATGGCTACACCTTC.